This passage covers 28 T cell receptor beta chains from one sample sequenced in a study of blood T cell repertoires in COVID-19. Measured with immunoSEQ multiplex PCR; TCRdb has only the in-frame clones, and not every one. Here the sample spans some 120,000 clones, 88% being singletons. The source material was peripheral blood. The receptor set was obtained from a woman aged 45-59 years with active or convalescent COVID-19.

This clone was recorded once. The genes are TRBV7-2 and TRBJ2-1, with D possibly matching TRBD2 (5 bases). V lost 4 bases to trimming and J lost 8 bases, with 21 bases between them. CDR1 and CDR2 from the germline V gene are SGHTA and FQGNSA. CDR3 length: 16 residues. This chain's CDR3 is CASSSRGGRGWDEQFF. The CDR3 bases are TGTGCCAGCAGCTCCCGCGGTGGGAGAGGGTGGGATGAGCAGTTCTTC.

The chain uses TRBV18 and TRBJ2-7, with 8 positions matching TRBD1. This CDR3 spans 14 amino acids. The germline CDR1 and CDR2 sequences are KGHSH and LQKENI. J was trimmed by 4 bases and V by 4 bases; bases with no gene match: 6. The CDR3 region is CASSQGTGPYEQYF. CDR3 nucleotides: TGTGCCAGCTCACAGGGGACAGGACCGTACGAGCAGTACTTC.

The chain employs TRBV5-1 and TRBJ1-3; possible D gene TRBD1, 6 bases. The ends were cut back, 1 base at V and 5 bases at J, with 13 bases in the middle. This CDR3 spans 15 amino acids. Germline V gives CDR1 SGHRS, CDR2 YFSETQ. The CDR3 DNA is TGCGCCAGCAGCTTGAGCACAGGGAATAGAAACACCATATATTTT. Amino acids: CASSLSTGNRNTIYF. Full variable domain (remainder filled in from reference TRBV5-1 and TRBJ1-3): KAGVTQTPRYLIKTRGQQVTLSCSPISGHRSVSWYQQTPGQGLQFLFEYFSETQRNKGNFPGRFSGRQFSNSRSEMNVSTLELGDSALYLCASSLSTGNRNTIYFGEGSWLTVV.

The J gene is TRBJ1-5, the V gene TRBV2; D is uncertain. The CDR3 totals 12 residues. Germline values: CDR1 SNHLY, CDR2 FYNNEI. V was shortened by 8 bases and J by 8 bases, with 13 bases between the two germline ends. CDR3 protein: CASRGGSEPQHF. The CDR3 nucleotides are TGTGCCAGCCGAGGCGGTTCTGAGCCCCAGCATTTT. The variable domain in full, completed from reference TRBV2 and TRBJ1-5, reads EPEVTQTPSHQVTQMGQEVILRCVPISNHLYFYWYRQILGQKVEFLVSFYNNEISEKSEIFDDQFSVERPDGSNFTLKIRSTKLEDSAMYFCASRGGSEPQHFGDGTRLSIL.

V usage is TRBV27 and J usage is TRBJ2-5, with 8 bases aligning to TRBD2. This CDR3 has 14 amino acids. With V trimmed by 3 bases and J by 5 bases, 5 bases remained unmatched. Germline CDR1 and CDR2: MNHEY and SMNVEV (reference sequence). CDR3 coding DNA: TGTGCCAGCAGTTTGACTAGCGTAGGGGAGACCCAGTACTTC. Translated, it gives CASSLTSVGETQYF.

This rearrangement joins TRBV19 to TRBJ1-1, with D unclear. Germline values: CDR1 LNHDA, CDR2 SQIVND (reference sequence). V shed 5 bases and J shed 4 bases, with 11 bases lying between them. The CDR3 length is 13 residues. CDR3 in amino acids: CASSPTLSTEAFF. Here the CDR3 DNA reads TGTGCCAGTAGTCCCACCCTGAGCACTGAAGCTTTCTTT.

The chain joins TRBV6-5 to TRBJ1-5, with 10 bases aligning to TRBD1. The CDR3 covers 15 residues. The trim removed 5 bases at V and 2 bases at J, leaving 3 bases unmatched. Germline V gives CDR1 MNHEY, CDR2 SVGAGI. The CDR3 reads CASSLTGGGNQPQHF. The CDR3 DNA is TGTGCCAGCAGTCTGACAGGGGGCGGCAATCAGCCCCAGCATTTT.

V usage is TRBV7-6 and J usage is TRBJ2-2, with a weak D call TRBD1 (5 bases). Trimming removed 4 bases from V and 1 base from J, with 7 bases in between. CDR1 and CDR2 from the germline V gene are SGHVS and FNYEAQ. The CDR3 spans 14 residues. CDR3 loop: CASSSTGNTGELFF. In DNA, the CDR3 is TGTGCCAGCAGCTCAACAGGGAACACCGGGGAGCTGTTTTTT.

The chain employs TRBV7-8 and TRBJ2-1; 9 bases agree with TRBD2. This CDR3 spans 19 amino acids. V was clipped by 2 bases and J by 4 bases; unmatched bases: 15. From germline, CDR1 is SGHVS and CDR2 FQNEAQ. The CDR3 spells CASSLRPILAGPLYNEQFF. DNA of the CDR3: TGTGCCAGCAGCTTAAGACCAATACTAGCGGGCCCTTTGTACAATGAGCAGTTCTTC.

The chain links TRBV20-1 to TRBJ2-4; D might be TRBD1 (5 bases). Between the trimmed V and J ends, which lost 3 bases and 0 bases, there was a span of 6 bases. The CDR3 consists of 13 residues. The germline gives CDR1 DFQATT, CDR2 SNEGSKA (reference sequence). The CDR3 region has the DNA TGCAGTGCTAGTAGGGGAGCCAAAAACATTCAGTACTTC. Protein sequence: CSASRGAKNIQYF.

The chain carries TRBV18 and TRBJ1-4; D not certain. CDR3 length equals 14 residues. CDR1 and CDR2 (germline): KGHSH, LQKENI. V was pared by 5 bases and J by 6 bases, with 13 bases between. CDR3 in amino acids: CASSSDKMHEKLFF. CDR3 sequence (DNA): TGTGCCAGCTCATCCGACAAAATGCATGAAAAACTGTTTTTT.

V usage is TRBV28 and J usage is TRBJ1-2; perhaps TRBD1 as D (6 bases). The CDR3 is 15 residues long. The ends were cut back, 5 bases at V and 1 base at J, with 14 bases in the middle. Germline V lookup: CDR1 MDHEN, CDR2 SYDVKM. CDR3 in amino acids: CASSPHLQGNYGYTF. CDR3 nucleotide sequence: TGTGCCAGCAGTCCTCATCTACAGGGTAACTATGGCTACACCTTC.

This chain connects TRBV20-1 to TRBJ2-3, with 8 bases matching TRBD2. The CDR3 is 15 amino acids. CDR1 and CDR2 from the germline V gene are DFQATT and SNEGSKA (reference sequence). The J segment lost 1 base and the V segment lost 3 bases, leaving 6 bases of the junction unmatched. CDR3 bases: TGCAGTGCTAGTCACGCGGGAGGTGGCACAGATACGCAGTATTTT. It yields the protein CSASHAGGGTDTQYF.

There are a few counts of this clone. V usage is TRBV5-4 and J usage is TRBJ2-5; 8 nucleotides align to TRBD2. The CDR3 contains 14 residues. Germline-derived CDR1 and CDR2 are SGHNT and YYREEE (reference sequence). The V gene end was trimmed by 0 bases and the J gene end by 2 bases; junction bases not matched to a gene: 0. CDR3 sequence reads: CASSLGLAQETQYF. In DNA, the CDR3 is TGTGCCAGCAGCTTGGGACTAGCGCAAGAGACCCAGTACTTC.

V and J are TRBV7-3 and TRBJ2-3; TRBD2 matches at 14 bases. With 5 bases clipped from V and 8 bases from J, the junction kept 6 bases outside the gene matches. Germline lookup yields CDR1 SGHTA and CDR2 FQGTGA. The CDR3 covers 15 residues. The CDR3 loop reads CASSPGLAGAGTQYF. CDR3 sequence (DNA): TGTGCCAGCAGCCCGGGACTAGCGGGAGCCGGTACGCAGTATTTT.

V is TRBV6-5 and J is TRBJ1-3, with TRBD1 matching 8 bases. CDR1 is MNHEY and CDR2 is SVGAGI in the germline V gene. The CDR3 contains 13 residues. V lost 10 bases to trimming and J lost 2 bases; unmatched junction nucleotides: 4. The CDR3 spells CATSTGAGNTIYF. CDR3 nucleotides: TGTGCCACCTCGACAGGGGCTGGAAACACCATATATTTT.

The CDR3 DNA reads as TGCGCCAGCAGCCAAGTAGCTCTTGACGAGCAGTACTTC. Translated, it gives CASSQVALDEQYF. The chain links TRBV4-1 to TRBJ2-7; no definite D call. The CDR3 spans 13 residues. V was clipped by 1 base and J by 5 bases, with 9 bases between them. Germline CDR1 is MGHRA and CDR2 is YSYEKL.

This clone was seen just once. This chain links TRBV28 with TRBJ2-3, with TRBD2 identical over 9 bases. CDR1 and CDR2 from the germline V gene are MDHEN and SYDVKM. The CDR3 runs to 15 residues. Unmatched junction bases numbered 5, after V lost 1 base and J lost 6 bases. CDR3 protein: CASSLSTSGDDTQYF. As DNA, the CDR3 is TGTGCCAGCAGTTTATCGACTAGCGGAGATGATACGCAGTATTTT.

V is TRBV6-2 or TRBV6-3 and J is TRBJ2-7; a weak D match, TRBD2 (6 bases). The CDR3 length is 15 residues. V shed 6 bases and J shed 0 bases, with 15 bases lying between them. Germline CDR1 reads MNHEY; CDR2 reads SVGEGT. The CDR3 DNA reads TGTGCCAGCAGCGAACACCGGGACTCCTCCTACGAGCAGTACTTC. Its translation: CASSEHRDSSYEQYF.

Written as DNA, the CDR3 is TGTGCCAGCAGCTTACCCCCCATTGAAAAACTGTTTTTT. The encoded protein is CASSLPPIEKLFF. This chain joins TRBV7-9 and TRBJ1-4, with D uncertain. This CDR3 has 13 residues. V shed 2 bases and J shed 7 bases, with 8 bases lying between them. CDR1 is SEHNR, CDR2 FQNEAQ, per germline (reference sequence). Looking up the rest from reference TRBV7-9 and TRBJ1-4 gives the full variable domain: DTGVSQNPRHKITKRGQNVTFRCDPISEHNRLYWYRQTLGQGPEFLTYFQNEAQLEKSRLLSDRFSAERPKGSFSTLEIQRTEQGDSAMYLCASSLPPIEKLFFGSGTQLSVL.

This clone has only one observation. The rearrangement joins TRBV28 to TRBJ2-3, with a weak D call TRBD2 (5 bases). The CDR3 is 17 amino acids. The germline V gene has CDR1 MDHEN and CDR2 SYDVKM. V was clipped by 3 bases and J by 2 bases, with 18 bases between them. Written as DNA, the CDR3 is TGTGCCAGCAGTTTTCATCGAGGGAGTCTGGACACAGATACGCAGTATTTT. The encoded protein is CASSFHRGSLDTDTQYF.

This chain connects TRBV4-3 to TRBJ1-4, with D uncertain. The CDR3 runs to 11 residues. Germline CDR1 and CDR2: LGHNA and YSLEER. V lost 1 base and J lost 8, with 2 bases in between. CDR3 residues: CASSQAEKLFF. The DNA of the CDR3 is TGCGCCAGCAGCCAAGCGGAAAAACTGTTTTTT.

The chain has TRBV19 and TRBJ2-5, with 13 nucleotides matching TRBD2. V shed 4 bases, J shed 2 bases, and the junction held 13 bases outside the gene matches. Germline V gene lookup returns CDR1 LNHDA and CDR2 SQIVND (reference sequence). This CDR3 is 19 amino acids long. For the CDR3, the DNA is TGTGCCAGTAGTACCAATACCGGGACTAGCGGGGCCTTGCAAGAGACCCAGTACTTC. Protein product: CASSTNTGTSGALQETQYF.

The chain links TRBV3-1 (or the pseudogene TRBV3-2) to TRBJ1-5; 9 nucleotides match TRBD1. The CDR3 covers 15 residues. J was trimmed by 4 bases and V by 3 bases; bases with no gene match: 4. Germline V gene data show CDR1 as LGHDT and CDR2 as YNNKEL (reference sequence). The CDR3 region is CASSHTDRGNQPQHF. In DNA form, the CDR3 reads TGTGCCAGCAGCCATACGGACAGGGGAAATCAGCCCCAGCATTTT.

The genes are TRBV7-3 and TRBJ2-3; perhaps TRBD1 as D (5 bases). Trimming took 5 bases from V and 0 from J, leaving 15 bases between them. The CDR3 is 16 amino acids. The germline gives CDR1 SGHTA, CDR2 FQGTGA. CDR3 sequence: CASSPRPPGSTDTQYF. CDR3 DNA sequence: TGTGCCAGCAGCCCCCGGCCCCCAGGGAGCACAGATACGCAGTATTTT. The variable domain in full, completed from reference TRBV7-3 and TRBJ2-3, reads GAGVSQTPSNKVTEKGKYVELRCDPISGHTALYWYRQSLGQGPEFLIYFQGTGAADDSGLPNDRFFAVRPEGSVSTLKIQRTERGDSAVYLCASSPRPPGSTDTQYFGPGTRLTVL.

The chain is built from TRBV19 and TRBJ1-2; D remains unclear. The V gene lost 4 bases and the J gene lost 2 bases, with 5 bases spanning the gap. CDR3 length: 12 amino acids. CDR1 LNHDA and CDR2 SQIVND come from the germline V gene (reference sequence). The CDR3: CASSSGNYGYTF. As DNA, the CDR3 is TGTGCCAGTAGTAGCGGGAACTATGGCTACACCTTC.

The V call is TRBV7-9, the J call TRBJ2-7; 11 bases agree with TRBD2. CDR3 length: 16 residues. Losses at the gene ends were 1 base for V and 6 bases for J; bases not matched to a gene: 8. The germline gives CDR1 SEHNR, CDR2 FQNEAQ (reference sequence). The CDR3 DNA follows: TGTGCCAGCAGCTTAGTAGGGACTAGCGGCGCGGGCGAGCAGTACTTC. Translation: CASSLVGTSGAGEQYF.

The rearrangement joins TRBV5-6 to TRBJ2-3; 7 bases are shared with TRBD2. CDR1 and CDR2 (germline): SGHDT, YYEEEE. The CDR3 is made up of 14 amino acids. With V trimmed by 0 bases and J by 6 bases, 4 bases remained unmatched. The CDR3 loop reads CASSLERRGDTQYF. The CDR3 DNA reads TGTGCCAGCAGCTTGGAGCGGCGGGGGGATACGCAGTATTTT.